The 18 T cell receptor beta chains listed next were all sequenced from one sample in a study of T cell changes during pregnancy in multiple sclerosis. Produced via immunoSEQ multiplex PCR; TCRdb's table is partial and in-frame only. The table records 65,000 to 85,000 clones, 80% to 95% of them present only once. The sequencing used CD4+ T cells from peripheral blood mononuclear cells, collected after pregnancy. The receptors stem from a female donor with multiple sclerosis, enrolled in a pregnancy study.

The chain combines TRBV5-8 with TRBJ1-2, with 8 bases fitting TRBD1. The CDR3 has 13 amino acids. The trim removed 5 bases at V and 3 bases at J, leaving 3 bases unmatched. The germline CDR1 and CDR2 sequences are SGHTS and YDEGEE. CDR3: CASRSQGDYGYTF. CDR3 coding DNA: TGTGCCAGCAGATCACAGGGGGACTATGGCTACACCTTC.

This rearrangement joins TRBV30 to TRBJ1-5, with D possibly TRBD1 on 6 matching bases. Germline assignment: CDR1 GTSNPN and CDR2 SVGIG (reference sequence). The ends were cut back, 4 bases at V and 0 bases at J, with 19 bases in the middle. The length of the CDR3 is 17 residues. This CDR3 is CAWKMARGIHSNQPQHF. The CDR3, as DNA: TGTGCCTGGAAAATGGCCAGGGGTATCCATAGCAATCAGCCCCAGCATTTT.

The chain joins TRBV7-9 to TRBJ2-7; 7 nucleotides line up with TRBD2. The CDR3 totals 12 residues. The germline gives CDR1 SEHNR, CDR2 FQNEAQ (reference sequence). The CDR3 protein is CAGGSDLYEQYF. CDR3 in DNA: TGTGCTGGCGGGAGCGATCTCTACGAGCAGTACTTC.

The chain combines TRBV19 with TRBJ2-5; maybe TRBD1 (6 bases). Germline V gene lookup returns CDR1 LNHDA and CDR2 SQIVND (reference sequence). The CDR3 has 15 amino acids. Deletions cut 3 bases from V and 7 bases from J, with 18 bases between. CDR3 protein: CASSIGSRTEGTQYF. The CDR3 region has the DNA TGTGCCAGTAGTATCGGCTCTAGGACAGAAGGGACCCAGTACTTC.

The chain couples TRBV27 to TRBJ1-1; 10 nucleotides agree with TRBD1. Germline CDR1 is MNHEY and CDR2 is SMNVEV (reference sequence). The ends lost 5 bases at V and 7 bases at J; junction bases unmatched: 7. CDR3 length: 14 amino acids. CDR3 loop: CASSRDRGLSEAFF. CDR3 coding DNA: TGTGCCAGCAGTCGAGACAGGGGGCTCAGTGAAGCTTTCTTT.

V usage is TRBV11-2 and J usage is TRBJ2-2, with D possibly TRBD2 on 6 matching bases. Germline V CDR1 and CDR2: SGHAT, FQNNGV. V was trimmed by 2 bases and J by 6 bases, leaving 13 bases between them. This CDR3 has 15 amino acids. The CDR3 DNA reads TGTGCCAGCAGCTTACGCGGGACCCACCCCGGGGAGCTGTTTTTT. Amino acid sequence: CASSLRGTHPGELFF.

This clone appeared a single time. The chain links TRBV6-5 to TRBJ1-1; D remains unclear. Trimming left V 8 bases short and J 6 bases short, with 13 bases between. CDR1 is MNHEY, CDR2 SVGAGI, per germline. This CDR3 spans 12 amino acids. CDR3 loop: CASGRGDPEAFF. DNA for the CDR3: TGTGCCAGCGGGAGAGGTGACCCTGAAGCTTTCTTT.

The chain links TRBV23-1 to TRBJ1-3; 7 bases match TRBD1. TRBV23-1 has ORF status, its function being uncertain. V lost 4 bases and J lost 4; bases outside the gene matches: 13. This CDR3 is 17 amino acids long. CDR3 sequence: CASSRTTTGTEGNTIYF. For the CDR3, the DNA is TGCGCCAGCAGTCGCACAACCACCGGGACAGAGGGAAACACCATATATTTT.

The chain is built from TRBV6-1 and TRBJ1-2; D uncertain. Trimming took 6 bases from V and 5 from J, leaving 19 bases between them. The V gene's germline CDR1 is MNHNS and CDR2 SASEGT. The CDR3 contains 15 residues. The CDR3 nucleotides are TGTGCCAGCAGCGAGGCTTTCACGAGGATATATGGCTACACCTTC. Translated: CASSEAFTRIYGYTF.

This chain connects TRBV5-1 to TRBJ2-3, with TRBD1 matching 9 bases. The CDR3 covers 19 residues. V was pared by 3 bases and J by 2 bases, with 16 bases of the junction left unmatched. Germline loops: CDR1 SGHRS, CDR2 YFSETQ. The CDR3 here is CASSYYLATGQGLTDTQYF. CDR3 nucleotide sequence: TGCGCCAGCAGCTATTATTTGGCGACGGGACAGGGTCTCACAGATACGCAGTATTTT.

The rearrangement links TRBV15 to TRBJ1-5; no definite D call. V lost 0 bases and J 4 bases, leaving 13 bases between the germline ends. The CDR3 sequence is 16 residues long. The germline V gene encodes CDR1 LNHNV and CDR2 YYDKDF (reference sequence). The CDR3, as DNA: TGTGCCACCAGCAGAGAATTAATCGGGAAGAATCAGCCCCAGCATTTT. As protein: CATSRELIGKNQPQHF.

The chain joins TRBV6-1 to TRBJ2-2, with D unclear. The V gene lost 7 bases and the J gene lost 4 bases, with 10 bases spanning the gap. This CDR3 contains 13 residues. Germline V gene lookup returns CDR1 MNHNS and CDR2 SASEGT. As DNA, the CDR3 is TGTGCCAGCAACTTGATTGGCACCGGGGAGCTGTTTTTT. It codes for CASNLIGTGELFF.

The chain carries TRBV2 and TRBJ1-6; D unresolved. The CDR3 is made up of 16 amino acids. CDR1 and CDR2 from the germline V gene are SNHLY and FYNNEI. V lost 6 bases, J lost 2 bases, and 14 bases lay in between. CDR3 residues: CASSGETATYNSPLHF. In DNA, the CDR3 is TGTGCCAGCAGCGGGGAAACGGCGACCTATAATTCACCCCTCCACTTT.

A single count supports this clone. The chain carries TRBV19 and TRBJ2-2; 9 positions match TRBD1. The junction had 7 bases not matched to a gene; V was cut back by 9 bases and J by 5 bases. This CDR3 comprises 14 residues. Germline V lookup: CDR1 LNHDA, CDR2 SQIVND (reference sequence). In nucleotides, the CDR3 is TGTGCCAGCATTGACAGGGGGAAGACCGGGGAGCTGTTTTTT. Encoded protein: CASIDRGKTGELFF.

The rearrangement links TRBV11-2 to TRBJ2-5; 15 nucleotides line up with TRBD2. CDR1 is SGHAT and CDR2 is FQNNGV in the germline V gene. There are 18 residues in the CDR3. J gave up 4 bases and V 1 base, and 7 bases lay outside the gene matches. The CDR3 DNA sequence: TGTGCCAGCAGCTTAGGGGGACTAGCGGGGGGCCGAGCAGAGACCCAGTACTTC. This codes for CASSLGGLAGGRAETQYF.

The V call is TRBV7-8, the J call TRBJ2-1; D is unresolved. This CDR3 spans 16 amino acids. Trimming shortened V by 2 bases and J by 0 bases, and 11 bases separated the two germline ends. CDR1 and CDR2 (germline): SGHVS, FQNEAQ. The CDR3 protein is CASSLIPESSYNEQFF. CDR3 bases: TGTGCCAGCAGCTTAATCCCGGAGAGCTCCTACAATGAGCAGTTCTTC.

V and J are TRBV7-6 and TRBJ2-5, with TRBD1 identical over 7 bases. V gave up 3 bases and J gave up 1 base; unmatched junction bases: 2. In germline, CDR1 is SGHVS, CDR2 FNYEAQ. The CDR3 is 14 amino acids. The CDR3: CASSLRGRQETQYF. The DNA for the CDR3 is TGTGCCAGCAGCTTGAGGGGGCGCCAAGAGACCCAGTACTTC.

The chain combines TRBV30 with TRBJ1-3; 7 bases line up with TRBD1. V shed 1 base and J 4 bases; nucleotides not matched to a gene: 7. The V gene's germline CDR1 is GTSNPN and CDR2 SVGIG (reference sequence). The CDR3 contains 15 residues. CDR3 residues: CAWSAGQLLGNTIYF. CDR3 nucleotides: TGTGCCTGGAGTGCGGGACAGCTCCTCGGAAACACCATATATTTT. Based on the CDR3 plus reference TRBV30 and TRBJ1-3, the full variable domain is SQTIHQWPATLVQPVGSPLSLECTVEGTSNPNLYWYRQAAGRGLQLLFYSVGIGQISSEVPQNLSASRPQDRQFILSSKKLLLSDSGFYLCAWSAGQLLGNTIYFGEGSWLTVV.